Listed here are 29 T cell receptor beta chains from one sample, sequenced in a study of PD-L1 blockade in urothelial cancer. The protocol was immunoSEQ multiplex PCR, while the TCRdb copy is restricted to in-frame clones and leaves out a portion. The table has 55,000 to 70,000 clones, roughly 86% seen once. The sample consisted of PBMCs, taken around atezolizumab (anti-PD-L1) treatment. These receptors were taken from a man in his fifties with urothelial cancer.

The J gene is TRBJ2-7, the V gene TRBV4-1; 7 positions match TRBD1. CDR1 MGHRA and CDR2 YSYEKL come from the germline V gene. This CDR3 has 15 amino acids. With 3 bases clipped from V and 2 bases from J, the junction kept 7 bases outside the gene matches. As DNA, the CDR3 is TGCGCCAGCAGCCAGCGGACAGGCCTAACCTACGAGCAGTACTTC. Translation: CASSQRTGLTYEQYF.

On this clone itself: A junction end diverges from the germline sequence, so it may reflect a read error. J is TRBJ2-3 and V is TRBV6-6, with a possible D match to TRBD1 (5 bases). CDR3 length: 13 amino acids. Looked up from germline, CDR1 is MNHNY and CDR2 is SVGAGI (reference sequence). CDR3 sequence (DNA): TGTGCCAGTAGTTCCAGGGGCACAGATACGCAGTATTTT. This codes for CASSSRGTDTQYF.

V and J are TRBV28 and TRBJ1-6, with D possibly matching TRBD1 (6 bases). The CDR3 extends over 15 amino acids. Trimming stripped 6 bases from V and 7 bases from J, with 16 bases between. Per germline, CDR1 MDHEN and CDR2 SYDVKM. CDR3 region: CASRLGTRGNSPLHF. The CDR3 DNA reads TGTGCCAGCAGATTAGGGACACGAGGAAATTCACCCCTCCACTTT.

The V gene is TRBV25-1, the J gene TRBJ2-7, with D possibly TRBD2 on 6 matching bases. V shed 10 bases and J shed 0 bases, with 13 bases lying between them. This CDR3 has 13 amino acids. Looked up from germline, CDR1 is MGHDK and CDR2 is SYGVNS. The CDR3 DNA follows: TGTGCCACTCGTGCCGGGGGCTCCTACGAGCAGTACTTC. Its translation: CATRAGGSYEQYF.

The gene calls are TRBV6-1 and TRBJ1-2; D gene unclear. V was clipped by 3 bases and J by 2 bases, with 10 bases between them. This CDR3 spans 14 amino acids. Germline V gene data show CDR1 as MNHNS and CDR2 as SASEGT. The CDR3, as DNA: TGTGCCAGCAGTGACAGTCGCAGAAACTATGGCTACACCTTC. This translates into CASSDSRRNYGYTF.

The chain employs TRBV4-2 and TRBJ1-6; D may be TRBD1 (5 bases). Trimming took off 10 bases at V and 7 bases at J, with 17 bases between the two ends. The CDR3 contains 14 residues. CDR1 and CDR2 from the germline V gene are LGHNA and YNFKEQ. The CDR3 here is CAISRDWKNSPLHF. In DNA, the CDR3 is TGTGCCATCAGTAGGGACTGGAAAAATTCACCCCTCCACTTT.

This clone appeared once. The V and J genes are TRBV28 and TRBJ1-2, with 9 positions matching TRBD1. The CDR3 runs 14 residues. After removal of 7 bases from V and 8 bases from J, the junction contained 11 bases not matched to a gene. Germline V gene sequence: CDR1 MDHEN, CDR2 SYDVKM. The CDR3 bases are TGTGCCAGCACCACCCCCCGGGACAGGGAAGGCTACACCTTC. Protein sequence: CASTTPRDREGYTF.

The chain couples TRBV6-5 to TRBJ1-4; TRBD1 agrees at 10 bases. With 5 bases clipped from V and 7 bases from J, the junction kept 4 bases outside the gene matches. The CDR3 loop spans 14 amino acids. From germline, CDR1 is MNHEY and CDR2 SVGAGI. The CDR3 spells CASSQGQGFEKLFF. CDR3 nucleotide sequence: TGTGCCAGCAGTCAGGGACAGGGGTTTGAAAAACTGTTTTTT.

This clone was counted a few times. The chain employs TRBV28 and TRBJ1-3, with TRBD1 as a possible D gene (6 bases). The CDR3 is 15 residues long. Germline V CDR1 and CDR2: MDHEN, SYDVKM. With 7 bases removed from V and 2 bases from J, the gap between germline ends came to 15 bases. DNA for the CDR3: TGTGCCAGCAACTCCGCAGGGGCGGCTGGAAACACCATATATTTT. Protein product: CASNSAGAAGNTIYF. The whole variable domain, remainder taken from reference TRBV28 and TRBJ1-3, is DVKVTQSSRYLVKRTGEKVFLECVQDMDHENMFWYRQDPGLGLRLIYFSYDVKMKEKGDIPEGYSVSREKKERFSLILESASTNQTSMYLCASNSAGAAGNTIYFGEGSWLTVV.

The chain links TRBV5-1 to TRBJ2-3; tentatively, D is TRBD1 (7 bases). CDR3 length: 16 residues. Trimming pared 5 bases from V and 2 bases from J, leaving 18 bases between. Germline CDR1 and CDR2: SGHRS and YFSETQ. The CDR3 reads CASSPGGRPDTDTQYF. CDR3 in DNA: TGCGCCAGCAGTCCAGGGGGGCGGCCCGACACAGATACGCAGTATTTT. Using reference TRBV5-1 and TRBJ2-3 for the parts outside the CDR3, the full variable domain is KAGVTQTPRYLIKTRGQQVTLSCSPISGHRSVSWYQQTPGQGLQFLFEYFSETQRNKGNFPGRFSGRQFSNSRSEMNVSTLELGDSALYLCASSPGGRPDTDTQYFGPGTRLTVL.

This clone occurred a few times. The chain recombines TRBV9 with TRBJ2-1; 13 bases align to TRBD2. Germline V lookup: CDR1 SGDLS, CDR2 YYNGEE. CDR3 length: 16 residues. V trimming: 4 bases; J trimming: 9 bases; junction bases outside the gene matches: 10. The CDR3, as DNA: TGTGCCAGCAGCCCGACTAGCGGGAGGCTTGGGGGTGAGCAGTTCTTC. Protein sequence: CASSPTSGRLGGEQFF.

This clone was observed a few times. The sample contains more than one DNA sequence encoding this CDR3. The J gene is TRBJ2-7, the V gene TRBV27; 7 bases line up with TRBD2. The CDR3 runs to 13 residues. V was clipped by 0 bases and J by 4 bases; unmatched bases: 0. Germline V gives CDR1 MNHEY, CDR2 SMNVEV (reference sequence). The CDR3 region is CASSLSGGYEQYF. In DNA form, the CDR3 reads TGTGCCAGCAGTTTATCCGGGGGGTACGAGCAGTACTTC.

This clone appeared once. The chain couples TRBV30 to TRBJ1-2, with TRBD1 matching over 8 bases. The CDR3 spans 15 residues. The germline gives CDR1 GTSNPN, CDR2 SVGIG (reference sequence). J was trimmed by 5 bases and V by 5 bases; bases with no gene match: 13. CDR3 DNA sequence: TGTGCCTGGGAGGACCGACAGGGGTGGGCTTATGGCTACACCTTC. Translating it yields CAWEDRQGWAYGYTF.

This clone was seen only a few times. The V and J genes are TRBV7-9 and TRBJ1-5; D possibly corresponds to TRBD1 (6 bases). V shed 5 bases and J shed 6 bases, with 14 bases lying between them. The germline V gene encodes CDR1 SEHNR and CDR2 FQNEAQ (reference sequence). The CDR3 covers 14 residues. The CDR3 loop reads CASSLGGGGQPQHF. In nucleotides, the CDR3 is TGTGCCAGCAGCCTGGGGGGGGGCGGTCAGCCCCAGCATTTT.

The chain recombines TRBV5-6 with TRBJ2-4, with D possibly matching TRBD1 (6 bases). There are 14 residues in the CDR3. Between the trimmed V and J ends, which lost 0 bases and 4 bases, there was a span of 8 bases. Germline V lookup: CDR1 SGHDT, CDR2 YYEEEE. Here the CDR3 reads CASSLGQVKNIQYF. The CDR3 nucleotides are TGTGCCAGCAGCTTGGGACAGGTAAAAAACATTCAGTACTTC.

The chain combines TRBV28 with TRBJ2-1; D uncertain. Between the trimmed V and J ends, which lost 6 bases and 2 bases, there was a span of 14 bases. The CDR3 extends over 15 amino acids. The germline V gene encodes CDR1 MDHEN and CDR2 SYDVKM. The CDR3 sequence: CASSPYGVTYNEQFF. CDR3 bases: TGTGCCAGCAGCCCCTATGGTGTTACCTACAATGAGCAGTTCTTC.

The chain recombines TRBV9 with TRBJ1-1; 8 bases align to TRBD1. The CDR3 spans 16 residues. Germline CDR1 and CDR2: SGDLS and YYNGEE. The V and J ends lost 0 bases and 0 bases, in that order; junction bases with no gene match: 4. The DNA of the CDR3 is TGTGCCAGCAGCGTAGGGACAGGGACGCTGAACACTGAAGCTTTCTTT. This sequence encodes CASSVGTGTLNTEAFF.

The chain joins TRBV7-3 to TRBJ2-2, with D hard to call. Germline lookup yields CDR1 SGHTA and CDR2 FQGTGA. Trimming took off 2 bases at V and 3 bases at J, with 10 bases between the two ends. The CDR3 spans 15 residues. CDR3 sequence reads: CASSLFGSDTGELFF. DNA for the CDR3: TGTGCCAGCAGCTTATTCGGGTCGGACACCGGGGAGCTGTTTTTT.

The rearrangement links TRBV5-6 to TRBJ2-7, with TRBD1 matching over 7 bases. The CDR3 runs 13 residues. Germline-derived CDR1 and CDR2 are SGHDT and YYEEEE. Trimming took 6 bases from V and 0 from J; bases not matched to a gene: 3. CDR3 region: CASTRTGSYEQYF. The CDR3 bases are TGTGCCAGCACCAGGACAGGCTCCTACGAGCAGTACTTC.

J is TRBJ2-1 and V is TRBV6-5, with a weak D call TRBD2 (5 bases). The CDR3 spans 14 residues. Germline-derived CDR1 and CDR2 are MNHEY and SVGAGI. The V and J ends lost 6 bases and 6 bases respectively, with 15 bases between them. The CDR3 is CASSPGYLANEQFF. The DNA of the CDR3 is TGTGCCAGCAGCCCGGGATATCTCGCCAATGAGCAGTTCTTC.

The chain couples TRBV19 to TRBJ2-1, with 9 bases fitting TRBD2. V shed 8 bases, J shed 5 bases, and the junction held 16 bases outside the gene matches. CDR1 LNHDA and CDR2 SQIVND come from the germline V gene (reference sequence). This CDR3 is 17 amino acids long. The CDR3 DNA reads as TGTGCCAGTGGAGCTAGCGGGACTCTCCCTGCGGACAATGAGCAGTTCTTC. This sequence encodes CASGASGTLPADNEQFF.

The V gene is TRBV2, the J gene TRBJ1-2, with D perhaps matching TRBD1 (5 bases). With 7 bases removed from V and 3 bases from J, the gap between germline ends came to 12 bases. CDR1 is SNHLY and CDR2 is FYNNEI in the germline V gene. The CDR3 sequence is 13 residues long. CDR3 coding DNA: TGTGCCAGCATAATAGGGGTTGACTATGGCTACACCTTC. Translation: CASIIGVDYGYTF.

V usage is TRBV2 and J usage is TRBJ1-2, with D perhaps TRBD1 (5 bases). The CDR3 is 13 amino acids. CDR1 and CDR2 (germline): SNHLY, FYNNEI. Trimming pared 8 bases from V and 8 bases from J, leaving 18 bases between. Here the CDR3 DNA reads TGTGCCAGCGCGCGGGGCTCAGGCGGCGGCTACACCTTC. Translation: CASARGSGGGYTF.

This chain joins TRBV9 and TRBJ2-3; the match to TRBD2 covers 7 bases. CDR3 size: 17 residues. Germline V gene data show CDR1 as SGDLS and CDR2 as YYNGEE. V was pared by 2 bases and J by 2 bases, with 11 bases of the junction left unmatched. Here the CDR3 reads CASSVELSGIPTDTQYF. CDR3 sequence (DNA): TGTGCCAGCAGCGTCGAGTTGAGCGGGATCCCCACAGATACGCAGTATTTT.

The gene calls are TRBV5-4 and TRBJ1-2, with 7 positions matching TRBD1. The germline gives CDR1 SGHNT, CDR2 YYREEE (reference sequence). J gave up 4 bases and V 5 bases, and 8 bases lay outside the gene matches. The CDR3 loop spans 14 amino acids. The CDR3 loop is CASRRDSTLYGYTF. CDR3 DNA: TGTGCCAGCAGACGGGACAGTACCCTCTATGGCTACACCTTC.

There are a few counts of this clone. Other DNA sequences in this specimen translate into the identical CDR3. The gene calls are TRBV14 and TRBJ1-2, with TRBD1 identical over 8 bases. CDR1 is SGHDN, CDR2 FVKESK, per germline. J was trimmed by 3 bases and V by 4 bases; bases with no gene match: 10. The CDR3 spans 16 residues. The CDR3 DNA follows: TGTGCCAGCAGCCCAAGCCCAGGACAGGGTTACTATGGCTACACCTTC. Its protein is CASSPSPGQGYYGYTF.

The chain combines TRBV23-1 with TRBJ2-3, with D possibly being TRBD1 (6 bases). TRBV23-1 is an ORF; its function is uncertain. V lost 6 bases, J lost 1 base, and 14 bases lay in between. The CDR3 totals 15 residues. In DNA form, the CDR3 reads TGCGCCAGCAGCCCTCCGGGACACCGCACAGATACGCAGTATTTT. Its protein product is CASSPPGHRTDTQYF.

The chain uses TRBV6-6 and TRBJ1-2; D is unresolved. Trimming pared 2 bases from V and 4 bases from J, leaving 14 bases between. Germline V CDR1 and CDR2: MNHNY, SVGAGI (reference sequence). The CDR3 has 15 residues. For the CDR3, the DNA is TGTGCCAGCAGTTACCCGGGGATATTGGGCTATGGCTACACCTTC. This gives the protein CASSYPGILGYGYTF.

V and J are TRBV5-1 and TRBJ2-1, with TRBD2 matching 10 bases. The V gene's germline CDR1 is SGHRS and CDR2 YFSETQ. This CDR3 contains 16 residues. V dropped 1 base and J dropped 6; count of bases not matched to a gene: 7. The CDR3 DNA reads as TGCGCCAGCAGCTTGATCGCTAGCGGGAGAGTCAATGAGCAGTTCTTC. Translating gives CASSLIASGRVNEQFF.